Below, 10 T cell receptor beta chains from the same sample are listed, as sequenced in a study of cytomegalovirus exposure and HLA in healthy donors. PCR used 60 Vbeta primers and 13 Jbeta primers. The method was immunoSEQ multiplex PCR; TCRdb's version includes in-frame clones alone and lacks a portion of them. The repertoire consists of roughly 120,000 clones, with about 80% occurring once and the leading ten covering about 3.3%. The sample was PBMCs. The receptor source for this set is a male donor in good health and CMV-seronegative.

The V and J genes are TRBV27 and TRBJ2-1, with 12 bases aligning to TRBD2. V was pared by 5 bases and J by 3 bases, with 11 bases of the junction left unmatched. Germline lookup yields CDR1 MNHEY and CDR2 SMNVEV (reference sequence). The CDR3 contains 18 residues. The CDR3 DNA is TGTGCCAGCAGTACGTCTCGACTAGCGGGAGCGAACTACAATGAGCAGTTCTTC. Translating it yields CASSTSRLAGANYNEQFF.

The chain couples TRBV6-4 to TRBJ2-3, with 7 bases lining up with TRBD2. The CDR3 runs 14 residues. Germline values: CDR1 MRHNA, CDR2 SNTAGT. The V gene end was trimmed by 5 bases and the J gene end by 5 bases; junction bases not matched to a gene: 7. The CDR3 DNA sequence: TGTGCCAGCAGTTTGGCGGGGGTTAAAGATACGCAGTATTTT. Protein: CASSLAGVKDTQYF.

The V and J genes are TRBV7-2 and TRBJ2-3; 12 positions match TRBD2. Germline lookup yields CDR1 SGHTA and CDR2 FQGNSA. The CDR3 spans 17 residues. With 3 bases clipped from V and 7 bases from J, the junction kept 11 bases outside the gene matches. This CDR3 is CASSLVPSGRARNTQYF. The CDR3, as DNA: TGTGCCAGCAGCTTGGTGCCTAGCGGGAGGGCCAGGAATACGCAGTATTTT.

The CDR3 DNA is TGTGCCAGCTCACTGTCGGGGAAGGACCAGCCCCAGCATTTT. Protein sequence: CASSLSGKDQPQHF. The chain combines TRBV18 with TRBJ1-5; D call uncertain. Trimming stripped 4 bases from V and 7 bases from J, with 14 bases between. The V gene's germline CDR1 is KGHSH and CDR2 LQKENI. The CDR3 runs to 14 residues.

The chain recombines TRBV28 with TRBJ2-5; TRBD2 aligns across 9 bases. The J call may be in error: the DNA end matches TRBJ2-7 better. The CDR3 length is 15 residues. Germline CDR1 and CDR2: MDHEN and SYDVKM. For the CDR3, the DNA is TGTGCCAGCAGTTCAGGGGCGGGAGGGCCCCACGAGCAGTACTTC. This gives the protein CASSSGAGGPHEQYF.

The count of this clone is one. The rearrangement uses TRBV5-1 and TRBJ2-7, with 7 bases that match TRBD2. With V trimmed by 1 base and J by 5 bases, 3 bases remained unmatched. The CDR3 is 13 residues long. CDR1 and CDR2 from the germline V gene are SGHRS and YFSETQ. CDR3: CASSLYAGDEQYF. CDR3 bases: TGCGCCAGCAGCTTGTATGCGGGGGACGAGCAGTACTTC.

This chain uses TRBV7-2 with TRBJ2-7, with 8 bases fitting TRBD1. Looked up from germline, CDR1 is SGHTA and CDR2 is FQGNSA. The CDR3 is 15 residues long. With 6 bases clipped from V and 6 bases from J, the junction kept 13 bases outside the gene matches. The CDR3 protein is CASSQRGPGGREQYF. CDR3 nucleotide sequence: TGTGCCAGCAGTCAAAGGGGCCCAGGGGGCCGCGAGCAGTACTTC.

In DNA form, the CDR3 reads TGTGCCAGCAGCCCCAAACCGCAGGGGAGCCTGGGGCAGTACTTC. It yields the protein CASSPKPQGSLGQYF. The V call is TRBV9, the J call TRBJ2-7; a possible D gene is TRBD1 (6 bases). Trimming cost V 4 bases and J 9 bases, with 23 bases left between them. The germline CDR1 and CDR2 sequences are SGDLS and YYNGEE. CDR3 length: 15 amino acids.

The chain carries TRBV6-6 and TRBJ2-1; TRBD1 is a possible D gene (6 bases). Germline lookup yields CDR1 MNHNY and CDR2 SVGAGI (reference sequence). This CDR3 spans 14 amino acids. V shed 8 bases and J shed 3 bases, with 14 bases lying between them. The CDR3 is CASSEGGVYNEQFF. CDR3 nucleotide sequence: TGTGCCAGCTCTGAAGGGGGAGTCTACAATGAGCAGTTCTTC.

With regard to this clone: The sample has other DNA sequences that encode this CDR3 too. The chain recombines TRBV7-9 with TRBJ2-1; 11 nucleotides agree with TRBD2. Germline CDR1 SEHNR, CDR2 FQNEAQ (reference sequence). The CDR3 loop spans 15 amino acids. J was trimmed by 4 bases and V by 4 bases; bases with no gene match: 3. CDR3 amino acids: CASSSGTSGYNEQFF. The CDR3 bases are TGTGCCAGCAGCTCCGGGACTAGCGGTTACAATGAGCAGTTCTTC. The entire variable domain, with the rest obtained from reference TRBV7-9 and TRBJ2-1, is as follows: DTGVSQNPRHKITKRGQNVTFRCDPISEHNRLYWYRQTLGQGPEFLTYFQNEAQLEKSRLLSDRFSAERPKGSFSTLEIQRTEQGDSAMYLCASSSGTSGYNEQFFGPGTRLTVL.